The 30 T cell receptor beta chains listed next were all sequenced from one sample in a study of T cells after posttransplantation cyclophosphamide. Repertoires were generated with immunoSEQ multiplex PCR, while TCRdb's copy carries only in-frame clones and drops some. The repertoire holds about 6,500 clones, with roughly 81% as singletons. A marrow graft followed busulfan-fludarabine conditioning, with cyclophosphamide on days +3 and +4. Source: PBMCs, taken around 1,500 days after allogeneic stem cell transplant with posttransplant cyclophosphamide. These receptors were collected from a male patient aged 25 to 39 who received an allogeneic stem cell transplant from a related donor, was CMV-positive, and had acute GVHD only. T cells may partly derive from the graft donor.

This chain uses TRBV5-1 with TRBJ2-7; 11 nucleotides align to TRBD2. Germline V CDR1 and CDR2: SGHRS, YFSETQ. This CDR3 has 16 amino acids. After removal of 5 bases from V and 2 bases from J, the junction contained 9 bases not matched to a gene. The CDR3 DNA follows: TGCGCCAGCAGTGAAATCTCGGGACTAGCGGCCTACGAGCAGTACTTC. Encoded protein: CASSEISGLAAYEQYF.

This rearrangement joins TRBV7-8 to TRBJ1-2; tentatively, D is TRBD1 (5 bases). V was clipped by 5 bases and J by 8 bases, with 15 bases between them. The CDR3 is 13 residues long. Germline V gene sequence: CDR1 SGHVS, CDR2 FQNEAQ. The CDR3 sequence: CASSEGGGWGYTF. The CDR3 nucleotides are TGTGCCAGCAGCGAAGGCGGGGGATGGGGCTACACCTTC.

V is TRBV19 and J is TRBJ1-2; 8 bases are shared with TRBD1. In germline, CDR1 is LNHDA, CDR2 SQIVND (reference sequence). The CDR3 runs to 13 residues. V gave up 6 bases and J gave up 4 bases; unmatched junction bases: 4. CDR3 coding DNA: TGTGCCAGTAGGGACAGGGAGAGCTATGGCTACACCTTC. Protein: CASRDRESYGYTF.

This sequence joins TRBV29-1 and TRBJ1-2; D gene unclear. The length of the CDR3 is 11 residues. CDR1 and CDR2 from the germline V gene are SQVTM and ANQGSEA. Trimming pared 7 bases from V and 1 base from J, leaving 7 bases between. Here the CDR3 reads CSGTDNYGYTF. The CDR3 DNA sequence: TGCAGCGGAACAGATAACTATGGCTACACCTTC.

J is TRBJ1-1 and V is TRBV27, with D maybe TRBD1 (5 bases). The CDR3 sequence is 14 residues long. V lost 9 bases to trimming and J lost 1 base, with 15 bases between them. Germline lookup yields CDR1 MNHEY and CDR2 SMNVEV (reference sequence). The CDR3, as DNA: TGTGCCAGTTCTAACAGGTCCCCGAACACTGAAGCTTTCTTT. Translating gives CASSNRSPNTEAFF.

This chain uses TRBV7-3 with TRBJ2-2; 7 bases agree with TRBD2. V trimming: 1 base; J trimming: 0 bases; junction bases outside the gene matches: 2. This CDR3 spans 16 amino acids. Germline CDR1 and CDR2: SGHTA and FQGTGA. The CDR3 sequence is CASSLNLAANTGELFF. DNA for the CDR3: TGTGCCAGCAGCTTAAATCTAGCGGCGAACACCGGGGAGCTGTTTTTT. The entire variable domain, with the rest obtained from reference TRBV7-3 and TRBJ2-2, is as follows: GAGVSQTPSNKVTEKGKYVELRCDPISGHTALYWYRQSLGQGPEFLIYFQGTGAADDSGLPNDRFFAVRPEGSVSTLKIQRTERGDSAVYLCASSLNLAANTGELFFGEGSRLTVL.

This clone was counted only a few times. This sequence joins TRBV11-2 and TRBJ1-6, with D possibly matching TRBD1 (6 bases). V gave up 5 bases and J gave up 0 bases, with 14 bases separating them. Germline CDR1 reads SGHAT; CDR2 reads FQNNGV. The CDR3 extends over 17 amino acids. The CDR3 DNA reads TGTGCCAGCAGCGGCCGGGACATAAGCTCCTATAATTCACCCCTCCACTTT. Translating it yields CASSGRDISSYNSPLHF. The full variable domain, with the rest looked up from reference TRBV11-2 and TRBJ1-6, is EAGVAQSPRYKIIEKRQSVAFWCNPISGHATLYWYQQILGQGPKLLIQFQNNGVVDDSQLPKDRFSAERLKGVDSTLKIQPAKLEDSAVYLCASSGRDISSYNSPLHFGNGTRLTVT.

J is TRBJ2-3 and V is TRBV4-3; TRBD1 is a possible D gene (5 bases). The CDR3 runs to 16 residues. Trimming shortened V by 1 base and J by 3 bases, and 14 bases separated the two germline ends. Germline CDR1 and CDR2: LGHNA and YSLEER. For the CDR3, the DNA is TGCGCCAGCAGCCAAGCCCCAGGGTTCCTGACAGATACGCAGTATTTT. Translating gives CASSQAPGFLTDTQYF.

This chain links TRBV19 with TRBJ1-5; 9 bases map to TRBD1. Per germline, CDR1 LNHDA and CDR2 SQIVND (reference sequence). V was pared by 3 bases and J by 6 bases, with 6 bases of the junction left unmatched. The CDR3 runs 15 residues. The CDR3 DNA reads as TGTGCCAGTAGTATGGGACAGGGAGGAGGTCAGCCCCAGCATTTT. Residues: CASSMGQGGGQPQHF. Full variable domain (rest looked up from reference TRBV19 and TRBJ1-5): DGGITQSPKYLFRKEGQNVTLSCEQNLNHDAMYWYRQDPGQGLRLIYYSQIVNDFQKGDIAEGYSVSREKKESFPLTVTSAQKNPTAFYLCASSMGQGGGQPQHFGDGTRLSIL.

The CDR3 loop reads CASSQVGGRNEQYF. DNA of the CDR3: TGCGCCAGCAGCCAGGTCGGAGGGAGGAACGAGCAGTACTTC. The chain recombines TRBV4-1 with TRBJ2-7; TRBD2 is a possible D gene (6 bases). V lost 3 bases and J lost 5, with 14 bases in between. The CDR3 is 14 amino acids. Germline-derived CDR1 and CDR2 are MGHRA and YSYEKL.

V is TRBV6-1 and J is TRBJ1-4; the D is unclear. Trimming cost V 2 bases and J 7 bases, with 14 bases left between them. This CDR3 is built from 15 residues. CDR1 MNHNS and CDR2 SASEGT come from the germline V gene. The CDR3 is CASSELNTGGEKLFF. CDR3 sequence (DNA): TGTGCCAGCAGTGAATTGAATACCGGCGGTGAAAAACTGTTTTTT.

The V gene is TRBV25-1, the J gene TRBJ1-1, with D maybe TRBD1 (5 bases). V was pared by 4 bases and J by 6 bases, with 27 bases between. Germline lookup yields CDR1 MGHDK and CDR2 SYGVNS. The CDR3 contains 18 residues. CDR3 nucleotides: TGTGCCAGCAGTGGATCGGGCATTGCCTACCGGGTAGGGGCTGAAGCTTTCTTT. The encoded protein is CASSGSGIAYRVGAEAFF.

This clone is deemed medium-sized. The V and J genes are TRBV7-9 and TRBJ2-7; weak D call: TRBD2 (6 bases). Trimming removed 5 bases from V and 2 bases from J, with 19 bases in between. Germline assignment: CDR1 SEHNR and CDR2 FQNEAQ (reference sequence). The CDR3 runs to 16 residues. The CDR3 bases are TGTGCCAGCAGCCAAGAAGCAGGGAGGAACCCCTACGAGCAGTACTTC. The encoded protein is CASSQEAGRNPYEQYF.

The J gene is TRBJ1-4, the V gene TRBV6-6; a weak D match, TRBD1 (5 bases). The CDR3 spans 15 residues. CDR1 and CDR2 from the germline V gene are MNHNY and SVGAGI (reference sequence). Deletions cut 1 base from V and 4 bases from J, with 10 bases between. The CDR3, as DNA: TGTGCCAGCAGTTACTTTGGGGCAGTTAATGAAAAACTGTTTTTT. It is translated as CASSYFGAVNEKLFF.

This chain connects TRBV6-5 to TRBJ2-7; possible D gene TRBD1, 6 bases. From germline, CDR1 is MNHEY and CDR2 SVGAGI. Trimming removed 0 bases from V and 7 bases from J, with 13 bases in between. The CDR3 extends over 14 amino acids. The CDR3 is CASSYSGGSWEQYF. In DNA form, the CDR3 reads TGTGCCAGCAGTTACTCAGGGGGTTCATGGGAGCAGTACTTC.

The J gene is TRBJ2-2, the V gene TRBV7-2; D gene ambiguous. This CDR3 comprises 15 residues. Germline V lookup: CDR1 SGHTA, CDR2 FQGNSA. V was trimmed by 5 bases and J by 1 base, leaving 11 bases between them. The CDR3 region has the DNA TGTGCCAGCAGCCTCCGGAGTCTGAACACCGGGGAGCTGTTTTTT. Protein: CASSLRSLNTGELFF.

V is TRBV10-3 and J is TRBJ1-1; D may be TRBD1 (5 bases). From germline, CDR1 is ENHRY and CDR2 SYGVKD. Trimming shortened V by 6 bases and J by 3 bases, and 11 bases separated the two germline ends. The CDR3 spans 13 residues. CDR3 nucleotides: TGTGCCATCAGGGGGGGTTCGGACACTGAAGCTTTCTTT. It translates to CAIRGGSDTEAFF.

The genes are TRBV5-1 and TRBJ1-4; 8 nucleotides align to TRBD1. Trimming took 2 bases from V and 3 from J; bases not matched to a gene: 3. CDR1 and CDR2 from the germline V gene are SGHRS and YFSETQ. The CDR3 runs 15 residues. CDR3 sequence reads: CASSLDRGANEKLFF. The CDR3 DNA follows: TGCGCCAGCAGCTTAGACAGGGGAGCTAATGAAAAACTGTTTTTT.

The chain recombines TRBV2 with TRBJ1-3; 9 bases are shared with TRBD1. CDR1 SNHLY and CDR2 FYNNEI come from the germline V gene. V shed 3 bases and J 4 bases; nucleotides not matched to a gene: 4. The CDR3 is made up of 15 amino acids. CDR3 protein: CASSEGQGIGNTIYF. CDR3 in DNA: TGTGCCAGCAGTGAGGGACAGGGAATCGGAAACACCATATATTTT.

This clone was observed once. CDR3 DNA sequence: TGTGCCAGCAGGGACCAGGGGAGAACTGAAGCTTTCTTT. It is translated as CASRDQGRTEAFF. The chain joins TRBV6-5 to TRBJ1-1; tentative D call: TRBD1 (6 bases). V was shortened by 6 bases and J by 5 bases, with 13 bases between the two germline ends. The CDR3 is made up of 13 amino acids. Germline loops: CDR1 MNHEY, CDR2 SVGAGI.

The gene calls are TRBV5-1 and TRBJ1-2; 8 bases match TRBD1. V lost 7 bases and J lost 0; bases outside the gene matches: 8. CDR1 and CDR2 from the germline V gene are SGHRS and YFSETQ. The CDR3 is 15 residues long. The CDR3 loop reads CASRPQTGANYGYTF. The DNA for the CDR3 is TGCGCCAGCCGTCCCCAGACAGGGGCTAACTATGGCTACACCTTC.

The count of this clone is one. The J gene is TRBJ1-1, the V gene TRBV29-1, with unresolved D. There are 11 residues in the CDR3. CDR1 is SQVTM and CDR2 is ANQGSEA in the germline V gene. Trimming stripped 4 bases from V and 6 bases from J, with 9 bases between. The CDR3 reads CSVAPGSEAFF. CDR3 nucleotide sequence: TGCAGCGTTGCCCCAGGCTCTGAAGCTTTCTTT.

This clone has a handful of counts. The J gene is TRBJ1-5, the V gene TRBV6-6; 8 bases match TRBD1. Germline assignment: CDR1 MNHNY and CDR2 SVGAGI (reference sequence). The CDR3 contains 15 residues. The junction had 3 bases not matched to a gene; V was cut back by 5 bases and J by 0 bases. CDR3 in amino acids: CASSRDRGSNQPQHF. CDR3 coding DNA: TGTGCCAGCAGTCGCGACAGGGGTAGCAATCAGCCCCAGCATTTT.

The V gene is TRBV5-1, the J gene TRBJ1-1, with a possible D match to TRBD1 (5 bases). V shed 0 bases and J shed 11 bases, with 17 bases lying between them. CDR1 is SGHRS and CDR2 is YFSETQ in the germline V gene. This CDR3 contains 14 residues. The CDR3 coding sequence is TGCGCCAGCAGCTTGGTGGTAGGGGAGGCGGAGGCTTTCTTT. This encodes CASSLVVGEAEAFF.

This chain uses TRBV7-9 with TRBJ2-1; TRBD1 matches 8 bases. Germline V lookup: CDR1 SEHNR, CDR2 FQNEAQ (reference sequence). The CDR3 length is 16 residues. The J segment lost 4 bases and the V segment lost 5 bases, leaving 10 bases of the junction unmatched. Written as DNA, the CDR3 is TGTGCCAGCAGCCCCTCCGGGACAGGAGTTTACAATGAGCAGTTCTTC. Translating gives CASSPSGTGVYNEQFF.

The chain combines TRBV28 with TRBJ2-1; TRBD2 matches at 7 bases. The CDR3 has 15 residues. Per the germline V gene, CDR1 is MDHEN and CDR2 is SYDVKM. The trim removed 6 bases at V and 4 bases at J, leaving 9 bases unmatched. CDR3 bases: TGTGCCAGCAGGCACGCCGGGGGGAGTTACAATGAGCAGTTCTTC. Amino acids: CASRHAGGSYNEQFF.

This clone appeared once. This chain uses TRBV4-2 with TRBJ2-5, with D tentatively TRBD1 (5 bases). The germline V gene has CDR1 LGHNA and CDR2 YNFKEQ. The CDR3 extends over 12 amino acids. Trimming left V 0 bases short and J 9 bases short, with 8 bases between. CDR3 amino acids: CASSQDSGPQYF. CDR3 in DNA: TGTGCCAGCAGCCAAGATTCAGGGCCCCAGTACTTC.

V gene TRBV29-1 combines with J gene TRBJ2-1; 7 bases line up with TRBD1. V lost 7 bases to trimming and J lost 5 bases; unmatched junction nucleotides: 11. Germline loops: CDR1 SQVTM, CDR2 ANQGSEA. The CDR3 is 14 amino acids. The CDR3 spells CSALGTEDDNEQFF. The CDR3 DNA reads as TGCAGCGCCCTCGGGACAGAAGATGACAATGAGCAGTTCTTC.

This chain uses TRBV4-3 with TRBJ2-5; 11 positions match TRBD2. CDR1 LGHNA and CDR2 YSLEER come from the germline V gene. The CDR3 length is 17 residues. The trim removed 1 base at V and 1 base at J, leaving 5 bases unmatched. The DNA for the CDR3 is TGCGCCAGCAGCCAAGGGAGGACTAGCGGGTCCCAAGAGACCCAGTACTTC. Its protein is CASSQGRTSGSQETQYF.

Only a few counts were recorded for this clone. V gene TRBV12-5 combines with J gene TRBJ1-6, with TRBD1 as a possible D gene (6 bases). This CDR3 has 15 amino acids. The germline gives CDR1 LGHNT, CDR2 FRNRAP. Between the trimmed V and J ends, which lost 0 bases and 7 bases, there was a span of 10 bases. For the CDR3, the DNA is TGTGCTAGTGGTTTGGTACGGGGACAAAATTCACCCCTCCACTTT. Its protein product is CASGLVRGQNSPLHF.